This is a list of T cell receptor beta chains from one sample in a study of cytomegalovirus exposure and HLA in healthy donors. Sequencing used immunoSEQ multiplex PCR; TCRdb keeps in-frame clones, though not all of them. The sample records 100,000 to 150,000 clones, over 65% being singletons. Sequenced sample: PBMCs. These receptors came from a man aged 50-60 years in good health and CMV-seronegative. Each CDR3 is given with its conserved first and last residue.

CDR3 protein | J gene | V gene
CASSRDRTGELFF | TRBJ2-2 | TRBV7-7
CASSPGVGADTQYF | TRBJ2-3 | TRBV18
CASRDRLYGYTF | TRBJ1-2 | TRBV25-1
CATSRDLSGGYSGANVLTF | TRBJ2-6 | TRBV15
CASSLSVGGQETQYF | TRBJ2-5 | TRBV27
CASSLEREASAFF | TRBJ1-1 | TRBV7-9
CASSQRGQSNQPQHF | TRBJ1-5 | TRBV6-5
CASNRAGVSYEQYF | TRBJ2-7 | TRBV6-6
CASSFLGRVDTQYF | TRBJ2-3 | TRBV7-2
CATPDRYSGEQFF | TRBJ2-1 | TRBV5-4
CASSALPSSSGANVLTF | TRBJ2-6 | TRBV9
CASSSTGRGTPLHF | TRBJ1-6 | TRBV27
CASSSRDSIDSEAFF | TRBJ1-1 | TRBV19
CASSWMGREKNTEAFF | TRBJ1-1 | TRBV5-4
CSSSMTGLGYTF | TRBJ1-2 | TRBV7-9
CASSVSQTIQETQYF | TRBJ2-5 | TRBV6-1
CASSIGQLSNQPQHF | TRBJ1-5 | TRBV19
CASRGLAGGQETQYF | TRBJ2-5 | TRBV19
CASSSQGGSEKLFF | TRBJ1-4 | TRBV5-1
CASSNTGAGTEAFF | TRBJ1-1 | TRBV27
CASSSVAVQETQYF | TRBJ2-5 | TRBV6-5
CASSRIETDTQYF | TRBJ2-3 | TRBV2
CSVQPLGAVNNEQFF | TRBJ2-1 | TRBV29-1
CASRPNQGASGANVLTF | TRBJ2-6 | TRBV7-9
CASSLGPGQGIGELFF | TRBJ2-2 | TRBV11-3
CASSLGQGQSSPLHF | TRBJ1-6 | TRBV5-1